The 8 T cell receptor beta chains in this list originate from one sample, sequenced in a study of blood T cell repertoires in COVID-19. TCRdb keeps only in-frame clones here, not all; method: immunoSEQ multiplex PCR. The sample lists roughly 130,000 clones, 70% to 90% occurring once. Material for sequencing was peripheral blood. All receptors derive from a woman aged 60 to 75 with acute or convalescent COVID-19.

The chain recombines TRBV6-5 with TRBJ1-2, with 7 bases aligning to TRBD1. Looked up from germline, CDR1 is MNHEY and CDR2 is SVGAGI. This CDR3 is built from 14 residues. Trimming removed 6 bases from V and 4 bases from J; junction bases left unmatched: 8. This CDR3 is CASRKQGLIYGYTF. CDR3 DNA sequence: TGTGCCAGCAGAAAACAGGGGCTCATCTATGGCTACACCTTC.

The CDR3 protein is CASGKTGAEQFF. CDR3 coding DNA: TGTGCCAGCGGCAAGACAGGCGCTGAGCAGTTCTTC. The chain recombines TRBV14 with TRBJ2-1, with a weak D call TRBD1 (6 bases). The germline gives CDR1 SGHDN, CDR2 FVKESK. Deletions cut 8 bases from V and 9 bases from J, with 14 bases between. The CDR3 spans 12 residues. The full variable domain, with the rest looked up from reference TRBV14 and TRBJ2-1, is EAGVTQFPSHSVIEKGQTVTLRCDPISGHDNLYWYRRVMGKEIKFLLHFVKESKQDESGMPNNRFLAERTGGTYSTLKVQPAELEDSGVYFCASGKTGAEQFFGPGTRLTVL.

The chain couples TRBV11-1 to TRBJ2-1, with 9 positions matching TRBD2. The CDR3 length is 16 residues. CDR1 and CDR2 (germline): SGHAT, FQDESV (reference sequence). V lost 2 bases to trimming and J lost 4 bases; unmatched junction nucleotides: 6. CDR3 DNA sequence: TGTGCCAGCAGCTTAAATAGCGGGAGTGGGTACAATGAGCAGTTCTTC. This sequence encodes CASSLNSGSGYNEQFF.

The rearrangement joins TRBV29-1 to TRBJ2-1, with 11 bases fitting TRBD2. Germline-derived CDR1 and CDR2 are SQVTM and ANQGSEA. The CDR3 contains 15 residues. The V gene end was trimmed by 7 bases and the J gene end by 5 bases; junction bases not matched to a gene: 10. CDR3 amino acids: CSASRLAGNNNEQFF. The CDR3 nucleotides read TGCAGCGCCAGCAGACTAGCGGGAAATAACAATGAGCAGTTCTTC.

This sequence joins TRBV5-4 and TRBJ1-1; 9 bases map to TRBD1. There are 11 residues in the CDR3. The V gene end was trimmed by 4 bases and the J gene end by 11 bases; junction bases not matched to a gene: 3. Germline values: CDR1 SGHNT, CDR2 YYREEE (reference sequence). This CDR3 reads CASSGTGHAFF. CDR3 DNA sequence: TGTGCCAGCAGCGGGACAGGGCACGCTTTCTTT.

The rearrangement uses TRBV5-1 and TRBJ2-5; no reliable D call. The CDR3 runs to 15 residues. Trimming left V 1 base short and J 3 bases short, with 13 bases between. Per the germline V gene, CDR1 is SGHRS and CDR2 is YFSETQ. CDR3 in DNA: TGCGCCAGCAGCTTGAATACCCTCAGGAAAGAGACCCAGTACTTC. This sequence encodes CASSLNTLRKETQYF.

The chain carries TRBV6-4 and TRBJ1-1; 12 bases match TRBD1. The CDR3 runs to 14 residues. CDR1 and CDR2 from the germline V gene are MRHNA and SNTAGT. J gave up 8 bases and V 8 bases, and 9 bases lay outside the gene matches. The CDR3 region has the DNA TGTGCCAGCCGGGACAGGGGGCCTGAGGGAGAAGCTTTCTTT. It encodes CASRDRGPEGEAFF.

V usage is TRBV4-1 and J usage is TRBJ1-1, with D hard to call. The V gene's germline CDR1 is MGHRA and CDR2 YSYEKL. The ends were cut back, 1 base at V and 0 bases at J, with 6 bases in the middle. There are 14 residues in the CDR3. Written as DNA, the CDR3 is TGCGCCAGCAGCCAAGCGACTGTGAACACTGAAGCTTTCTTT. Amino acid sequence: CASSQATVNTEAFF.